This passage covers 27 T cell receptor beta chains from one sample sequenced in a study of shared clonotypes between healthy human individuals. Sequencing used immunoSEQ multiplex PCR; TCRdb keeps in-frame clones, though not all of them. The data show 150,000 to 200,000 clones, 66% seen once. The source material was memory CD4+ T cells sorted from blood. Subset described: CD45RA-negative fraction. Every receptor here comes from a young man in good health.

The V gene is TRBV5-1, the J gene TRBJ1-4, with 10 bases identical to TRBD1. Germline-derived CDR1 and CDR2 are SGHRS and YFSETQ. The CDR3 consists of 16 residues. The V and J ends lost 1 base and 10 bases, in that order; junction bases with no gene match: 10. CDR3 amino acids: CASSLNLETGGAKLFF. In nucleotides, the CDR3 is TGCGCCAGCAGCTTGAACCTCGAGACAGGGGGCGCAAAACTGTTTTTT.

The rearrangement joins TRBV5-1 to TRBJ2-1; D perhaps matches TRBD2 (7 bases). Germline V CDR1 and CDR2: SGHRS, YFSETQ. Trimming shortened V by 7 bases and J by 7 bases, and 18 bases separated the two germline ends. This CDR3 is built from 14 residues. The CDR3 DNA reads as TGCGCCAGCCGGGGGGCGGGAGAGATTAATGAGCAGTTCTTC. It specifies CASRGAGEINEQFF.

This clone appeared a few times. The chain's CDR3 is CARPGTSGRPQFF. The CDR3 DNA is TGCGCCAGACCGGGAACTAGCGGGAGGCCGCAGTTCTTC. The chain recombines TRBV10-1 with TRBJ2-1; TRBD2 agrees at 12 bases. The CDR3 totals 13 residues. CDR1 and CDR2 (germline): WNHNN, SYGVQD (reference sequence). The J segment lost 12 bases and the V segment lost 9 bases, leaving 9 bases of the junction unmatched.

The rearrangement links TRBV6-5 to TRBJ1-1; D may be TRBD1 (6 bases). CDR3 length: 15 amino acids. V lost 7 bases to trimming and J lost 1 base, with 16 bases between them. Germline CDR1 and CDR2: MNHEY and SVGAGI. CDR3 amino acids: CASKRLGQSNTEAFF. CDR3 sequence (DNA): TGTGCCAGCAAGAGGCTAGGACAGTCGAACACTGAAGCTTTCTTT.

The chain joins TRBV2 to TRBJ2-7; D is possibly TRBD2 (5 bases). Germline V gene data show CDR1 as SNHLY and CDR2 as FYNNEI. Trimming removed 7 bases from V and 5 bases from J, with 15 bases in between. This CDR3 spans 13 amino acids. The CDR3 loop is CASKSGWSHEQYF. CDR3 nucleotides: TGTGCCAGCAAGTCGGGATGGTCCCACGAGCAGTACTTC.

This chain uses TRBV4-3 with TRBJ2-7; D gene uncertain. From germline, CDR1 is LGHNA and CDR2 YSLEER. Between the trimmed V and J ends, which lost 0 bases and 2 bases, there was a span of 11 bases. The CDR3 runs to 15 residues. The CDR3 DNA is TGCGCCAGCAGCCAAGATCAGCAACGCCCCTACGAGCAGTACTTC. This encodes CASSQDQQRPYEQYF.

The chain employs TRBV20-1 and TRBJ1-5, with D maybe TRBD1 (6 bases). V lost 6 bases and J 14 bases, leaving 17 bases between the germline ends. Germline V lookup: CDR1 DFQATT, CDR2 SNEGSKA (reference sequence). The CDR3 has 11 amino acids. In DNA, the CDR3 is TGCAGTGCATCGCAGGGGCTCCTTAAGCATTTT. The encoded protein is CSASQGLLKHF.

V is TRBV5-6 and J is TRBJ2-5; 8 nucleotides line up with TRBD2. The CDR3 is 16 amino acids. With 3 bases clipped from V and 2 bases from J, the junction kept 9 bases outside the gene matches. Per the germline V gene, CDR1 is SGHDT and CDR2 is YYEEEE. The CDR3 is CASSWPSGRGQETQYF. The CDR3 DNA reads TGTGCCAGCAGCTGGCCAAGCGGGAGAGGGCAAGAGACCCAGTACTTC.

V gene TRBV5-1 combines with J gene TRBJ2-3, with D maybe TRBD2 (7 bases). The V and J ends lost 2 bases and 3 bases respectively, with 16 bases between them. The CDR3 contains 16 residues. CDR1 is SGHRS and CDR2 is YFSETQ in the germline V gene. The CDR3: CASSFTTGRGTDTQYF. Here the CDR3 DNA reads TGCGCCAGCAGCTTTACCACAGGGCGGGGGACAGATACGCAGTATTTT.

The chain employs TRBV5-1 and TRBJ1-1; D is possibly TRBD1 (6 bases). Germline V gives CDR1 SGHRS, CDR2 YFSETQ. This CDR3 contains 14 residues. V gave up 2 bases and J gave up 4 bases, with 12 bases separating them. This chain's CDR3 is CASSLPQGSTEAFF. CDR3 nucleotides: TGCGCCAGCAGCTTACCGCAGGGGAGCACTGAAGCTTTCTTT.

This clone was recorded a few times. The chain recombines TRBV2 with TRBJ2-3; tentatively, D is TRBD1 (6 bases). This CDR3 spans 13 amino acids. Germline CDR1 and CDR2: SNHLY and FYNNEI. The V gene lost 5 bases and the J gene lost 10 bases, with 16 bases spanning the gap. The CDR3 DNA is TGTGCCAGCAGTTCCATGAAGGACAGTTCGCAGTATTTT. It translates to CASSSMKDSSQYF.

J is TRBJ1-5 and V is TRBV2; 8 bases align to TRBD1. This CDR3 is 15 amino acids long. The germline V gene encodes CDR1 SNHLY and CDR2 FYNNEI. V trimming: 7 bases; J trimming: 0 bases; junction bases outside the gene matches: 5. Here the CDR3 reads CASKQGGNSNQPQHF. CDR3 DNA sequence: TGTGCCAGCAAACAGGGGGGGAATAGCAATCAGCCCCAGCATTTT.

Comments on this clone: This sample includes further DNA sequences coding for the same CDR3. The CDR3 spells CASSPLITDTQYF. The DNA for the CDR3 is TGTGCCAGCTCACCACTTATTACAGATACGCAGTATTTT. The chain joins TRBV18 to TRBJ2-3; D is unresolved. The CDR3 is 13 residues long. V lost 1 base, J lost 3 bases, and 5 bases lay in between. Germline lookup yields CDR1 KGHSH and CDR2 LQKENI.

V usage is TRBV6-1 and J usage is TRBJ2-1; 9 positions agree with TRBD2. CDR1 and CDR2 (germline): MNHNS, SASEGT. J gave up 3 bases and V 1 base, and 7 bases lay outside the gene matches. The CDR3 runs to 17 residues. Written as DNA, the CDR3 is TGTGCCAGCAGTGAAGGACTATTACTAGCGGGCTACAATGAGCAGTTCTTC. Translating it yields CASSEGLLLAGYNEQFF.

The V gene is TRBV2, the J gene TRBJ1-2; the match to TRBD1 covers 7 bases. This CDR3 is built from 11 residues. Germline assignment: CDR1 SNHLY and CDR2 FYNNEI. J was trimmed by 8 bases and V by 5 bases; bases with no gene match: 2. CDR3 loop: CASSPTGGYTF. The CDR3 DNA sequence: TGTGCCAGCAGTCCGACAGGGGGCTACACCTTC.

This clone was counted once. The chain links TRBV14 to TRBJ2-2; possible D gene TRBD2, 6 bases. The CDR3 is 14 amino acids. The germline V gene has CDR1 SGHDN and CDR2 FVKESK. V lost 3 bases to trimming and J lost 4 bases, with 9 bases between them. CDR3: CASSQDYFTGELFF. CDR3 coding DNA: TGTGCCAGCAGCCAGGACTACTTCACCGGGGAGCTGTTTTTT.

This clone has just one count. The junction does not match germline at one end; this may be a read error. V gene TRBV2 combines with J gene TRBJ1-1, with D maybe TRBD1 (5 bases). The CDR3 length is 11 residues. Germline CDR1 SNHLY, CDR2 FYNNEI. The CDR3 sequence is CASSVLHRPIF. CDR3 sequence (DNA): TGTGCCAGCAGTGTTCTTCACAGGCCTATCTTT.

The chain combines TRBV2 with TRBJ2-6, with TRBD1 identical over 12 bases. CDR1 is SNHLY and CDR2 is FYNNEI in the germline V gene. The J segment lost 1 base and the V segment lost 5 bases, leaving 9 bases of the junction unmatched. The CDR3 is made up of 19 amino acids. This CDR3 reads CASSFAPGQGASGANVLTF. The CDR3 DNA reads TGTGCCAGCAGTTTTGCCCCGGGACAGGGGGCTTCTGGGGCCAACGTCCTGACTTTC.

This chain links TRBV6-5 with TRBJ1-2, with D unresolved. CDR3 length equals 15 residues. The V end lost 6 bases, the J end lost 8 bases, and 22 bases lay between the germline ends. Germline CDR1 and CDR2: MNHEY and SVGAGI. CDR3 residues: CASRDSTGSLGGYTF. The CDR3, as DNA: TGTGCCAGCAGGGACTCGACGGGCTCCTTGGGGGGCTACACCTTC.

The rearrangement links TRBV5-8 to TRBJ1-5; TRBD1 is a possible D gene (6 bases). Trimming left V 2 bases short and J 4 bases short, with 10 bases between. The CDR3 totals 14 residues. CDR1 SGHTS and CDR2 YDEGEE come from the germline V gene. CDR3: CASSFTDRNQPQHF. The CDR3 nucleotides are TGTGCCAGCAGCTTCACGGACAGAAATCAGCCCCAGCATTTT.

The chain couples TRBV5-5 to TRBJ2-2; D gene unclear. Germline assignment: CDR1 SGHKS and CDR2 YYEKEE (reference sequence). CDR3 length equals 15 residues. V was cut by 1 base and J by 1 base, with 8 bases left in between. DNA of the CDR3: TGTGCCAGCAGCTTGCGCACGGGGAACACCGGGGAGCTGTTTTTT. Protein product: CASSLRTGNTGELFF.

The chain carries TRBV5-1 and TRBJ1-3; no clear D. Germline V lookup: CDR1 SGHRS, CDR2 YFSETQ. The CDR3 has 16 amino acids. The ends were cut back, 5 bases at V and 0 bases at J, with 15 bases in the middle. CDR3 DNA: TGCGCCAGCAGACCACAGTCAACGAGCTCTGGAAACACCATATATTTT. This sequence encodes CASRPQSTSSGNTIYF.

In this sample, this clone turned up once. The V call is TRBV14, the J call TRBJ2-2; D is ambiguous. V was pared by 1 base and J by 4 bases, with 4 bases between. This CDR3 has 13 amino acids. Germline V gene data show CDR1 as SGHDN and CDR2 as FVKESK. CDR3 amino acids: CASSQGLTGELFF. Written as DNA, the CDR3 is TGTGCCAGCAGCCAAGGTCTCACCGGGGAGCTGTTTTTT.

On this clone itself: At one end, the junction sequence differs from germline, possibly due to a read error. The J gene is TRBJ2-1, the V gene TRBV10-3; a possible D gene is TRBD1 (6 bases). The germline CDR1 and CDR2 sequences are ENHRY and SYGVKD. CDR3 size: 15 residues. The CDR3 DNA sequence: TGTGCCATCAGTGAGCCGGAGAGGACAGTCGGGCGTATGGTCTTC. Protein sequence: CAISEPERTVGRMVF.

The chain combines TRBV19 with TRBJ2-6; perhaps TRBD2 as D (5 bases). The CDR3 runs to 18 residues. V was cut by 3 bases and J by 2 bases, with 17 bases left in between. Looked up from germline, CDR1 is LNHDA and CDR2 is SQIVND (reference sequence). The CDR3: CASSIRPKDGTGANVLTF. The DNA of the CDR3 is TGTGCCAGTAGTATTCGCCCGAAGGACGGGACTGGGGCCAACGTCCTGACTTTC.

This clone was seen many times. The chain is built from TRBV2 and TRBJ2-5; TRBD1 matches 8 bases. The CDR3 runs to 13 residues. Germline CDR1 and CDR2: SNHLY and FYNNEI. Losses at the gene ends were 6 bases for V and 2 bases for J; bases not matched to a gene: 2. In DNA form, the CDR3 reads TGTGCCAGCAGGTACAGGGGGCAAGAGACCCAGTACTTC. Protein sequence: CASRYRGQETQYF.

Points on this clone: A junction end diverges from the germline sequence, so it may reflect a read error. CDR3 bases: TGTGCCAGCAGCTCCCGGACAGGGGAAGAGACCCAGTACTTC. This codes for CASSSRTGEETQYF. The chain links TRBV5-3 to TRBJ2-5; TRBD1 agrees at 9 bases. TRBV5-3 is treated as an ORF (open reading frame) with a function not yet certain. The CDR3 is 14 amino acids.